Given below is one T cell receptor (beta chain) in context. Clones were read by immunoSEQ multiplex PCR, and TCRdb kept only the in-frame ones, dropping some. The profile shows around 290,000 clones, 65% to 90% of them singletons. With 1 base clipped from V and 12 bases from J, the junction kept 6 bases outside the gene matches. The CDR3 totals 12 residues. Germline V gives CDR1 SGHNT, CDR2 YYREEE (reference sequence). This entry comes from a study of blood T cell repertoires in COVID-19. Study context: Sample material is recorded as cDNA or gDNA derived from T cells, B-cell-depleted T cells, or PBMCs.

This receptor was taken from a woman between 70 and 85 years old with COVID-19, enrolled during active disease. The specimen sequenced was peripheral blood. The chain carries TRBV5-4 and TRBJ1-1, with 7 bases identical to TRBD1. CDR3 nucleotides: TGTGCCAGCAGCTTGATCGGACAGGAAACTTTCTTT. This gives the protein CASSLIGQETFF.